The clone carrying this TCR beta chain was observed a few times. Antigen unknown. The sample originates from a study of T cell responses to AZD1222 COVID-19 vaccine. V lost 4 bases and J lost 0, with 12 bases in between. The CDR3 runs to 15 residues. Germline-derived CDR1 and CDR2 are LGHDT and YNNKEL (reference sequence). Only in-frame clones appear in the TCRdb table, and some are missing; sequencing was by immunoSEQ multiplex PCR. The sample has about 150,000 clones; about 85% are singletons. Study-level points and caveats: Nearly half of spike-specific TCRs reportedly target unmutated variant regions.

This chain links TRBV3-1 (or the pseudogene TRBV3-2) with TRBJ1-1; the D gene is possibly TRBD1 (6 bases). This receptor was identified in an adult who had recovered from COVID-19. Sample: peripheral blood, taken after recovery from COVID-19. CDR3 DNA: TGTGCCAGCAGCCTACCGGGACAACTGAACACTGAAGCTTTCTTT. This encodes CASSLPGQLNTEAFF.